One T cell receptor beta chain is described in this entry. Trimming cost V 0 bases and J 6 bases, with 12 bases left between them. The germline V gene encodes CDR1 MRHNA and CDR2 SNTAGT. There are 14 residues in the CDR3. This sample was taken from a study of early T cells in non-severe SARS-CoV-2 infection. TCRdb independently ran MiXCR on the 5' RACE reads; one entry per CDR3 protein. In the table there are tens of thousands of distinct CDR3 sequences, about a sixth of which are singletons. The chain recombines TRBV6-4 with TRBJ2-7, with a possible D match to TRBD1 (6 bases). This TCR was sampled from an adult who was a healthcare worker with PCR-confirmed SARS-CoV-2 infection or an uninfected control (not recorded which). Sequencing was performed on whole blood. The CDR3 DNA reads as TGTGCCAGCAGTGACTCGCTGGGGGCCTTCGAGCAGTACTTC. Translation: CASSDSLGAFEQYF.